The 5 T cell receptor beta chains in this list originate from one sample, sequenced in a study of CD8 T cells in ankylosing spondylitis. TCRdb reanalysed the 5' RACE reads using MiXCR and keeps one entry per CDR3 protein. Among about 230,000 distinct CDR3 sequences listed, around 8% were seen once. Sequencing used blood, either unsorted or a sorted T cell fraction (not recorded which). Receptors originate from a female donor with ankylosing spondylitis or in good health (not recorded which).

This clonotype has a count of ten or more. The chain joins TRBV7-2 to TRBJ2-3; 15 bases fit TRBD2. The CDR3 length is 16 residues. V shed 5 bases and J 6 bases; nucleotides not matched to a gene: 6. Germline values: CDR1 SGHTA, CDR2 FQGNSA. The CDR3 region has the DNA TGTGCCAGCAGCCTATCCGGGACTAGCGGGAGGGATACGCAGTATTTT. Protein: CASSLSGTSGRDTQYF.

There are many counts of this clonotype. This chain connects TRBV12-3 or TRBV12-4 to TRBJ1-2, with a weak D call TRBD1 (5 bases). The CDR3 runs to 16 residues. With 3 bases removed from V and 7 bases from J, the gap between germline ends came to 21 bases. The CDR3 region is CASSFRGWGGNGGYTF. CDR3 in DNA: TGTGCCAGCAGTTTCAGAGGTTGGGGGGGGAACGGTGGCTACACCTTC.

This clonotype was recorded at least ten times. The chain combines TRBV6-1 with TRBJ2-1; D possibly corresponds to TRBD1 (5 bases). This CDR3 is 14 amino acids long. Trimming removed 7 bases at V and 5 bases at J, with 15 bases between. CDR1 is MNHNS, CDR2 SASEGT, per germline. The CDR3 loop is CASTLIGVDNEQFF. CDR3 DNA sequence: TGTGCCAGCACCCTGATAGGGGTAGACAATGAGCAGTTCTTC.

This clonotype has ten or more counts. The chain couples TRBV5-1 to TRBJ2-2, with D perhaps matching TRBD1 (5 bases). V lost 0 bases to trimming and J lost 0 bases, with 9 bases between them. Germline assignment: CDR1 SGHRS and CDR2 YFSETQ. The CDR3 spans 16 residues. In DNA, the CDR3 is TGCGCCAGCAGCTTGGCTCTAGGGGCGAACACCGGGGAGCTGTTTTTT. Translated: CASSLALGANTGELFF.

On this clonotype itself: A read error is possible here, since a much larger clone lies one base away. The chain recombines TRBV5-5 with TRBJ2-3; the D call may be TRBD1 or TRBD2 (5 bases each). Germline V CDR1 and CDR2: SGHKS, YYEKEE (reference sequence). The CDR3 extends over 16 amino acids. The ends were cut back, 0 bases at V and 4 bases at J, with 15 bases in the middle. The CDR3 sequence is CASSLAPGRPADTQYF. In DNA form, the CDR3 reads TGTGCCAGCAGCTTGGCCCCGGGACGACCCGCAGATACGCAGTATTTT.